In its sample, the clone carrying this T cell receptor (beta chain) was seen many times. These data are taken from a study of shared clonotypes between healthy human individuals. Across the study: A couple of female and a few male donors aged 18 to 49 were enrolled.

Trimming shortened V by 7 bases and J by 1 base, and 13 bases separated the two germline ends. This CDR3 contains 14 residues. Per germline, CDR1 MNHNS and CDR2 SASEGT. Some clones are missing from TCRdb's copy, which holds only in-frame ones; the method was immunoSEQ multiplex PCR. This table has roughly 450,000 clones, around 74% appearing once. Source material: PBMCs. V gene TRBV6-1 combines with J gene TRBJ1-1, with D perhaps TRBD1 (5 bases). This sequence was found in a middle-aged woman in good health. Some clones in this sample may be carry-over from other donors' samples. CDR3 protein: CASTRTQENTEAFF. CDR3 DNA sequence: TGTGCCAGCACCCGAACACAGGAGAACACTGAAGCTTTCTTT.